The sequence of this T cell receptor beta chain was determined in a study of regulatory T cells in long-lasting Graves disease. The study's findings and limits: TCR diversity was lower in persistent than newly diagnosed Graves' disease. Persistent disease preferred TRBV28, TRBJ1-2 and TRBJ2-5.

Arm-PCR with iRepertoire HTBI primers amplified the CDR3 regions for these TCR beta libraries. TCRdb reprocessed the multiplex PCR reads with MiXCR, giving one entry per CDR3 protein. This sample has 400,000 to 450,000 distinct CDR3 sequences, with about 15% found just once. The time point was: newly diagnosed GD, antithyroid drugs for less than 3 months. PBMC-derived RNA was used for the TCR library. This clonotype was observed at least ten times. Its antigen is not identified. The junction had 5 bases not matched to a gene; V was cut back by 2 bases and J by 2 bases. This CDR3 has 15 residues. Germline CDR1 MDHEN, CDR2 SYDVKM. A further study also used this sample, focusing on T cells in Graves' hyperthyroidism and ophthalmopathy. In that study: Aged 18 to 65, the patients had hyperthyroidism that was newly diagnosed and had lasted under 2 months.

This sequence joins TRBV28 and TRBJ1-2; the match to TRBD1 covers 7 bases. The receptor comes from a woman under 40 with Graves disease. Material: peripheral blood mononuclear cells (PBMCs), obtained at new diagnosis, from a patient treated with antithyroid drugs. This CDR3 reads CASSLMQGVNYGYTF. In DNA form, the CDR3 reads TGTGCCAGCAGTTTAATGCAGGGGGTAAACTATGGCTACACCTTC.